Described below is a single T cell receptor beta chain sequence and its context. Its antigen is unknown. The data are from a study of T cell repertoires in cytomegalovirus infection. CDR3 length: 13 amino acids. Germline CDR1 MNHNS, CDR2 SASEGT. The V end was cut by 10 bases, the J end by 6 bases, with 16 bases between. TCRdb re-derived calls from the reads in MiXCR, one entry per CDR3 protein. The data show approximately 74,000 distinct CDR3 sequences, roughly 39% seen once. V gene TRBV6-1 combines with J gene TRBJ2-1; D unresolved. This clonotype was obtained from a human donor in good health (CMV status not recorded). Some clones in this sample may be carry-over from other donors' samples. This specimen was CD8+ T cells from cultured PBMCs, taken from culture after CMV antigen stimulation. The CDR3: CATAPVKGNEQFF. The CDR3 region has the DNA TGTGCCACCGCCCCTGTAAAGGGCAATGAGCAGTTCTTC.